The 16 T cell receptor beta chains reported below all come from one sample, sequenced in a study of CDR3 diversity in severe acne. From the PCR reads, TCRdb called clonotypes with MiXCR, one entry per CDR3 protein. The sample includes more than 70,000 distinct CDR3 sequences, 45% to 50% of them seen just once. Sequenced material: blood. These receptors were taken from a male donor in good health, serving as a control.

This clonotype was seen once. This chain joins TRBV9 and TRBJ2-5; tentative D call: TRBD2 (7 bases). The length of the CDR3 is 15 residues. Germline CDR1 SGDLS, CDR2 YYNGEE. The V end was cut by 3 bases, the J end by 5 bases, with 17 bases between. The DNA for the CDR3 is TGTGCCAGCAGCGAAAGAGGGGGGGGGCCGGAGACCCAGTACTTC. Translating gives CASSERGGGPETQYF.

The genes are TRBV5-1 and TRBJ2-7; 10 bases fit TRBD2. Germline CDR1 SGHRS, CDR2 YFSETQ. The CDR3 loop spans 15 amino acids. J gave up 3 bases and V 0 bases, and 3 bases lay outside the gene matches. The CDR3 DNA sequence: TGCGCCAGCAGCTTGGATGCTAGCGGGAGCTACGAGCAGTACTTC. Translating it yields CASSLDASGSYEQYF.

A note on this clonotype: A much larger clone differs from this one at a single base, so this may be a read error. V gene TRBV6-1 combines with J gene TRBJ1-1; D is ambiguous. Germline values: CDR1 MNHNS, CDR2 SASEGT. Trimming left V 2 bases short and J 10 bases short, with 11 bases between. CDR3 length equals 12 residues. CDR3 residues: CASSEFWDGAFF. The CDR3 DNA sequence: TGTGCCAGCAGTGAATTTTGGGATGGAGCTTTCTTT.

The V and J genes are TRBV15 and TRBJ2-5, with D perhaps matching TRBD2 (5 bases). Germline lookup yields CDR1 LNHNV and CDR2 YYDKDF (reference sequence). V was trimmed by 4 bases and J by 2 bases, leaving 11 bases between them. This CDR3 has 14 amino acids. The CDR3 bases are TGTGCCACCAGCAAGCGGACTTTGCAAGAGACCCAGTACTTC. Translation gives CATSKRTLQETQYF.

The rearrangement uses TRBV5-1 and TRBJ2-3; 12 positions match TRBD2. The germline CDR1 and CDR2 sequences are SGHRS and YFSETQ. The CDR3 loop spans 14 amino acids. After removal of 4 bases from V and 11 bases from J, the junction contained 8 bases not matched to a gene. The CDR3 spells CASSRGLAGNEQYF. In DNA form, the CDR3 reads TGCGCCAGCAGCCGGGGACTAGCGGGCAATGAGCAGTATTTT.

This chain links TRBV7-6 with TRBJ1-6; D is uncertain. Deletions cut 5 bases from V and 9 bases from J, with 17 bases between. This CDR3 region has 15 residues. The germline gives CDR1 SGHVS, CDR2 FNYEAQ. CDR3 region: CASSPGGLAGSPLHF. Here the CDR3 DNA reads TGTGCCAGCAGCCCTGGTGGGCTAGCGGGTTCACCCCTCCACTTT.

The chain couples TRBV2 to TRBJ1-5; D remains unclear. Germline V CDR1 and CDR2: SNHLY, FYNNEI. This CDR3 has 16 residues. Trimming stripped 6 bases from V and 1 base from J, with 16 bases between. CDR3 protein: CASRARTGGSNQPQHF. Here the CDR3 DNA reads TGTGCCAGCAGGGCGAGGACCGGAGGAAGCAATCAGCCCCAGCATTTT.

As for this clonotype: This may stem from a read error, because a much larger clone lies one nucleotide away. The chain has TRBV24-1 and TRBJ2-7, with 10 bases that match TRBD1. Germline V gives CDR1 KGHDR, CDR2 SFDVKD. V gave up 4 bases and J gave up 2 bases; unmatched junction bases: 4. The CDR3 has 15 amino acids. The CDR3 DNA reads TGTGCCACCAGTGACGCCGGGACAGGGGCCTACGAGCAGTACTTC. Translating it yields CATSDAGTGAYEQYF.

Many counts were recorded for this clonotype. The rearrangement links TRBV20-1 to TRBJ2-6, with D uncertain. V was trimmed by 0 bases and J by 0 bases, leaving 6 bases between them. The germline V gene has CDR1 DFQATT and CDR2 SNEGSKA (reference sequence). This CDR3 has 15 amino acids. CDR3 nucleotides: TGCAGTGCTAGAGAGTTGCTCTCTGGGGCCAACGTCCTGACTTTC. Its protein product is CSARELLSGANVLTF.

This rearrangement joins TRBV7-8 to TRBJ1-2; 9 nucleotides align to TRBD1. Germline CDR1 SGHVS, CDR2 FQNEAQ. The CDR3 has 16 amino acids. V lost 4 bases and J lost 0; bases outside the gene matches: 6. The CDR3 here is CASSYSRTGANYGYTF. In DNA, the CDR3 is TGTGCCAGCAGCTACAGCCGGACAGGGGCTAACTATGGCTACACCTTC. The full variable domain, its missing parts supplied by reference TRBV7-8 and TRBJ1-2, is GAGVSQSPRYKVAKRGQDVALRCDPISGHVSLFWYQQALGQGPEFLTYFQNEAQLDKSGLPSDRFFAERPEGSVSTLKIQRTQQEDSAVYLCASSYSRTGANYGYTFGSGTRLTVV.

This clonotype was seen repeatedly, ten times or more. The CDR3 DNA reads TGTGCCAGCAGCGTAGAGCCAGGGGGGACCTACGAGCAGTACTTC. Amino acids: CASSVEPGGTYEQYF. The chain carries TRBV9 and TRBJ2-7, with D perhaps TRBD1 (7 bases). This CDR3 region has 15 residues. Trimming pared 0 bases from V and 2 bases from J, leaving 12 bases between. CDR1 SGDLS and CDR2 YYNGEE come from the germline V gene.

In its sample, this clonotype was seen many times. The chain has TRBV19 and TRBJ1-2, with TRBD1 matching over 8 bases. The CDR3 contains 15 residues. After removal of 7 bases from V and 0 bases from J, the junction contained 7 bases not matched to a gene. Looked up from germline, CDR1 is LNHDA and CDR2 is SQIVND (reference sequence). The CDR3 DNA is TGTGCCAGTACCCCAGGACAGGGAGCTAACTATGGCTACACCTTC. Protein sequence: CASTPGQGANYGYTF.

The chain uses TRBV29-1 and TRBJ1-1; a possible D gene is TRBD1 (5 bases). V dropped 7 bases and J dropped 4 bases, with 16 bases sitting between them. Per the germline V gene, CDR1 is SQVTM and CDR2 is ANQGSEA. The CDR3 spans 13 residues. The CDR3 here is CSGFDERGTEAFF. Written as DNA, the CDR3 is TGCAGCGGTTTCGACGAGAGGGGCACTGAAGCTTTCTTT.

Points on this clonotype: Germline and junction disagree at one end, which may indicate a read error. V gene TRBV28 combines with J gene TRBJ2-7, with D possibly matching TRBD2 (6 bases). The CDR3 sequence is 18 residues long. From germline, CDR1 is MDHEN and CDR2 SYDVKM. CDR3 loop: CASSLGGRGLAQSYEQCF. In DNA, the CDR3 is TGTGCCAGCAGTTTAGGGGGGAGAGGGCTAGCGCAGAGCTACGAGCAGTGCTTC.

This rearrangement joins TRBV10-2 to TRBJ2-7, with D uncertain. V was clipped by 4 bases and J by 2 bases, with 9 bases between them. The CDR3 is 13 residues long. CDR1 is WSHSY and CDR2 is SAAADI in the germline V gene. DNA for the CDR3: TGCGCCAGCAGTGGCACTGGCGCCTACGAGCAGTACTTC. Its translation is CASSGTGAYEQYF.

The chain links TRBV6-6 to TRBJ2-2, with D unresolved. Germline V CDR1 and CDR2: MNHNY, SVGAGI (reference sequence). Trimming took 7 bases from V and 0 from J, leaving 12 bases between them. CDR3 length equals 15 residues. The CDR3 DNA reads as TGTGCCAGCAATCGAGGCCAGACGAACACCGGGGAGCTGTTTTTT. This translates into CASNRGQTNTGELFF.